This entry describes one TCR beta chain. As yet, its antigen is unknown. The data were taken from a study of T cell responses to AZD1222 COVID-19 vaccine. Study conclusions and caveats: Donors skewed white British and female; clonal diversity was possibly underestimated. Unmutated regions of variants are reportedly targeted by nearly half of spike-specific TCRs. After two AZD1222 doses, spike-specific TCR breadth and depth rose versus day 0. In all cases, repertoires were sampled only after the peak T cell response.

Profiled with immunoSEQ multiplex PCR; TCRdb holds only in-frame clones, not every one. The table lists about 98,000 clones, roughly 84% of them singletons. Germline-derived CDR1 and CDR2 are LNHDA and SQIVND (reference sequence). CDR3 length: 14 amino acids. V shed 6 bases and J shed 4 bases, with 10 bases lying between them. J is TRBJ1-6 and V is TRBV19; D uncertain. The source of this sequence is an adult in good health. This sample comprised peripheral blood, obtained on day 0 of AZD1222 vaccination. CDR3 amino acids: CASSSTEYNSPLHF. The CDR3 nucleotides are TGTGCCAGTAGCTCGACGGAGTATAATTCACCCCTCCACTTT.